The rows below give T cell receptor beta chains drawn from one sample of a study of PD-L1 blockade in urothelial cancer. Repertoires were generated with immunoSEQ multiplex PCR, while TCRdb's copy carries only in-frame clones and drops some. The sample holds around 100,000 clones, 91% seen once. The source was PBMCs, collected around atezolizumab (anti-PD-L1) treatment. These receptors all stem from a man aged 55 to 70 with urothelial cancer. The CDR3 runs from the conserved cysteine through the conserved F or W. D genes are given only for firm matches. For some rows the clone size is stated as once, few or many, or as a class when expanded; others skip it.

>TRBV6-5|-|TRBJ1-6|-
CASIPAGVGRRHLHF
TGTGCCAGCATTCCCGCAGGGGTGGGACGGCGCCACCTCCACTTT
>TRBV19|-|TRBJ2-3|TRBD2
CASSPTSGGARTDTQYF
TGTGCCAGTAGTCCAACTAGCGGGGGGGCTAGAACAGATACGCAGTATTTT
>TRBV7-6|-|TRBJ2-5|TRBD2
CASSLGVAGTQETQYF
TGTGCCAGCAGCTTAGGGGTAGCGGGGACCCAAGAGACCCAGTACTTC
>TRBV6-5|-|TRBJ2-7|TRBD1
CASRRQGDDEQYF
TGTGCCAGCAGAAGGCAGGGGGACGACGAGCAGTACTTC
>TRBV7-2|once|TRBJ2-1|-
CASSLYDTPDEQFF
TGTGCCAGCAGCTTATACGACACCCCCGATGAGCAGTTCTTC
>TRBV28|once|TRBJ2-7|TRBD2
CASSPATSGLKYEQYF
TGTGCCAGCAGTCCCGCGACTAGCGGACTCAAATACGAGCAGTACTTC
>TRBV5-1|-|TRBJ2-1|-
CASSLGWSSYNEQFF
TGCGCCAGCAGCTTGGGTTGGAGCTCCTACAATGAGCAGTTCTTC
>TRBV7-8|-|TRBJ2-7|-
CASSLDRVYEQYF
TGTGCCAGCAGCTTAGACAGGGTCTACGAGCAGTACTTC
>TRBV9|once|TRBJ2-4|-
CASSVAGLALNIQYF
TGTGCTAGCAGCGTAGCTGGTCTAGCGTTAAACATTCAGTACTTC
>TRBV5-1|-|TRBJ2-5|TRBD2
CASSLSLAGGGTQYF
TGCGCCAGCAGCTTGTCACTAGCGGGAGGTGGAACCCAGTACTTC
>TRBV28|-|TRBJ1-1|TRBD1
CASRYRGLVMNTEAFF
TGTGCCAGCAGATACAGGGGGCTTGTTATGAACACTGAAGCTTTCTTT
>TRBV9|-|TRBJ2-2|TRBD2
CASSSTGGPGELFF
TGTGCCAGCAGCTCGACGGGGGGTCCCGGGGAGCTGTTTTTT
>TRBV20-1|few|TRBJ1-1|-
CSARDHREAFF
TGCAGTGCTAGAGACCACAGGGAAGCTTTCTTT
>TRBV28|once|TRBJ2-4|-
CASRSSDRSVYF
TGTGCCAGCAGGAGCTCCGACAGGTCTGTGTACTTC
>TRBV28|-|TRBJ2-3|-
CASSSSRTAGTDTQYF
TGTGCCAGCAGTTCGTCTCGGACAGCGGGCACAGATACGCAGTATTTT
>TRBV5-1|-|TRBJ2-1|TRBD2
CASTSGSSRSYNEQFF
TGCGCCAGTACTAGCGGGTCCTCCCGCTCCTACAATGAGCAGTTCTTC
>TRBV19|-|TRBJ2-7|-
CASSIVGGYEQQYF
TGTGCCAGTAGTATAGTAGGAGGCTATGAGCAGCAGTACTTC
>TRBV27|-|TRBJ2-7|TRBD1
CASKRTGGLYEQYF
TGTGCCAGCAAGCGGACAGGGGGCTTATACGAGCAGTACTTC
>TRBV28|-|TRBJ1-1|-
CASSLTAATEAFF
TGTGCCAGCAGTTTAACGGCAGCGACTGAAGCTTTCTTT
>TRBV4-2|-|TRBJ2-5|TRBD2
CASSQGLAGGNQETQYF
TGTGCCAGCAGCCAGGGACTAGCGGGGGGGAATCAAGAGACCCAGTACTTC
>TRBV18|-|TRBJ1-2|-
CASSPIWGHGIYGYTF
TGTGCCAGCTCACCGATATGGGGACACGGCATTTATGGCTACACCTTC
>TRBV4-3|-|TRBJ2-2|-
CASSRTGGRNTGELFF
TGCGCCAGCAGCCGGACAGGAGGGAGGAACACCGGGGAGCTGTTTTTT
>TRBV6-1|-|TRBJ1-2|-
CASGGGLDGYGYTF
TGTGCCAGCGGGGGGGGTCTAGATGGCTATGGCTACACCTTC
>TRBV18|-|TRBJ2-3|TRBD2
CASSPAFSGGADTQYF
TGTGCCAGCTCACCGGCGTTTAGCGGGGGGGCAGATACGCAGTATTTT
>TRBV5-4|-|TRBJ2-7|TRBD2
CASSLAAGLAGGEQYF
TGTGCCAGCAGCTTGGCGGCGGGGCTAGCGGGAGGCGAGCAGTACTTC
>TRBV7-2|once|TRBJ1-4|TRBD1
CASSFQTGANEKLFF
TGTGCCAGCAGCTTTCAGACAGGGGCTAATGAAAAACTGTTTTTT
>TRBV19|once|TRBJ2-7|TRBD1
CASRRDSNSYEQYF
TGTGCCAGTAGAAGGGACAGCAACTCCTACGAGCAGTACTTC
>TRBV7-2|-|TRBJ2-5|-
CASSLAGVKETQYF
TGTGCCAGCAGCTTAGCGGGAGTAAAGGAGACCCAGTACTTC
>TRBV5-1|-|TRBJ2-7|TRBD1
CASSLQTGVTSEQYF
TGCGCCAGCAGCTTACAGACAGGGGTAACGAGCGAGCAGTACTTC
>TRBV11-1|-|TRBJ2-3|-
CASSFGYLVDTQYF
TGTGCCAGCAGCTTCGGGTATTTGGTAGATACGCAGTATTTT
>TRBV2|once|TRBJ2-2|-
CASSPSSGNTGELFF
TGTGCCAGCAGTCCGTCGAGCGGCAACACCGGGGAGCTGTTTTTT
>TRBV4-2|-|TRBJ2-3|TRBD2
CASSQSVLAGQTRNTQYF
TGTGCCAGCAGCCAATCCGTCCTAGCGGGACAAACGCGGAATACGCAGTATTTT
>TRBV18|-|TRBJ1-4|-
CASSATQFATNEKLFF
TGTGCCAGCTCAGCGACACAATTTGCAACTAATGAAAAACTGTTTTTT
>TRBV6-1|-|TRBJ1-4|-
CASSEEAGYNEKLFF
TGTGCCAGCAGTGAAGAGGCAGGGTATAATGAAAAACTGTTTTTT
>TRBV19|-|TRBJ2-7|-
CAAGVINEQYF
TGTGCTGCAGGGGTTATCAACGAGCAGTACTTC
>TRBV9|-|TRBJ1-1|-
CASSVGPGGNTEAFF
TGTGCCAGCAGCGTAGGTCCGGGGGGGAACACTGAAGCTTTCTTT
>TRBV25-1|-|TRBJ2-1|TRBD2
CASSVTSGRLNEQFF
TGTGCCAGCAGTGTGACTAGCGGGAGGCTCAATGAGCAGTTCTTC
>TRBV5-6|-|TRBJ1-6|-
CASSLTARRSNSPLHF
TGTGCCAGCAGCTTGACGGCAAGGAGGAGTAATTCACCCCTCCACTTT
>TRBV5-1|few|TRBJ2-1|TRBD2
CASSDTSGNNEQFF
TGCGCCAGCAGCGATACTAGCGGCAACAATGAGCAGTTCTTC
>TRBV5-4|-|TRBJ2-2|-
CASSLRQRANTGELFF
TGTGCCAGCAGCTTGAGGCAGCGGGCGAACACCGGGGAGCTGTTTTTT
>TRBV29-1|-|TRBJ2-7|-
CSVRNSYEQYF
TGCAGCGTTAGGAACAGCTACGAGCAGTACTTC
>TRBV7-6|-|TRBJ2-3|-
CASSPLSTAGPDTQYF
TGTGCCAGCAGCCCATTGTCGACCGCAGGTCCAGATACGCAGTATTTT
>TRBV9|-|TRBJ2-6|-
CASRRAGANVLTF
TGTGCCAGCAGGAGGGCTGGGGCCAACGTCCTGACTTTC
>TRBV6-6|-|TRBJ1-1|-
CASSQDLGNTEAFF
TGTGCCAGCAGCCAGGATCTTGGGAACACTGAAGCTTTCTTT
>TRBV5-8|-|TRBJ2-3|-
CASSLAQQGGSTDTQYF
TGTGCCAGCAGCTTGGCCCAGCAGGGGGGCAGCACAGATACGCAGTATTTT